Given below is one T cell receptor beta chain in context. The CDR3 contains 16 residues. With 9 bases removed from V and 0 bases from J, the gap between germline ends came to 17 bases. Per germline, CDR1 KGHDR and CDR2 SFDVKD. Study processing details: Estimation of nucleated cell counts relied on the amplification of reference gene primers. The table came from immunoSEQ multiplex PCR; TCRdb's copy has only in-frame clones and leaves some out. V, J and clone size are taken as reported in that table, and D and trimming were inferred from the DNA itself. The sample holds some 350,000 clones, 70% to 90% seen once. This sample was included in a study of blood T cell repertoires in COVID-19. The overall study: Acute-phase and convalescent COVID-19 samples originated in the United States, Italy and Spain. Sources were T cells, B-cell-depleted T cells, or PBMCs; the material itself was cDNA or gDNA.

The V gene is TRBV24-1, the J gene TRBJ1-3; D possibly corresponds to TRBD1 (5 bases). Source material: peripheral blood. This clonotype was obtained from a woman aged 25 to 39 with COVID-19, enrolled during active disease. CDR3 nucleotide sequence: TGTGCCACCTGTCCCGGGGGATTTTTCTCTGGAAACACCATATATTTT. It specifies CATCPGGFFSGNTIYF.